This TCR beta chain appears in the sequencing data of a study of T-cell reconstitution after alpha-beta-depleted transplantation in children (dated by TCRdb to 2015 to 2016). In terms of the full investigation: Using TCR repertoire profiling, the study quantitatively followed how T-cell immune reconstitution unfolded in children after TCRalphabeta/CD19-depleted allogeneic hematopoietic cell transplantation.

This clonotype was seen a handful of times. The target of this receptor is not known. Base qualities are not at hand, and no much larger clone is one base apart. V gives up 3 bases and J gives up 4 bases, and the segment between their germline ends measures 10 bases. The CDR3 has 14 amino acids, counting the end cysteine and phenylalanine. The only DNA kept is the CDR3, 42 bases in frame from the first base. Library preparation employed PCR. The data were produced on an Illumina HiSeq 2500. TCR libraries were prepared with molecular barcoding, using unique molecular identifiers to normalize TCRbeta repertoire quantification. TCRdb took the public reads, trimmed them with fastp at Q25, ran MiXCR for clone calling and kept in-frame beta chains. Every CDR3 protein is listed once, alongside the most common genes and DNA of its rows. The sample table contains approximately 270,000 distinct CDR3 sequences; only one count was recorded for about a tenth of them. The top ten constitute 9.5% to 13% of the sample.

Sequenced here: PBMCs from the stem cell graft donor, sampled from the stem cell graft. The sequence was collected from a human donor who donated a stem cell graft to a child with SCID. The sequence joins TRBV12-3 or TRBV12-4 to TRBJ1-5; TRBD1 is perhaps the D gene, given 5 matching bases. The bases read TGTGCCAGCAGTTTTAATGACAGAAATCAGCCCCAGCATTTT. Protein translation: CASSFNDRNQPQHF.